The clone carrying this T cell receptor beta chain has just one count. The antigen is unknown. TCRdb keeps only in-frame clones here, not all; method: immunoSEQ multiplex PCR. The sample lists around 9,600 clones, 70% to 90% occurring once. Tumor tissue was taken before any definitive surgery or chemotherapy was given. This record belongs to a study of high-grade serous ovarian cancer treatment subgroups. Germline V gives CDR1 SQVTM, CDR2 ANQGSEA. The V end lost 7 bases, the J end lost 3 bases, and 15 bases lay between the germline ends. This CDR3 comprises 14 residues. Study findings and constraints: Repertoire similarity ranged about 0.095 to 0.79 between tumors of one patient.

This receptor was taken from a human donor with high-grade serous ovarian cancer. The specimen was tumor tissue. The chain has TRBV29-1 and TRBJ1-4; D call uncertain. CDR3 sequence (DNA): TGCAGCGGTGGACCATCGGGAGCTAATGAAAAACTGTTTTTT. This translates into CSGGPSGANEKLFF.